Below, 17 T cell receptor beta chains from the same sample are listed, as sequenced in a study of post-analysis software for immune sequencing data. The study, taken as a whole, reports: TRBV segments more frequent in patients than in controls numbered a few and included TRBV5-6, TRBV5-1 and TRBV20-1.

Antigens of these TCRs are unknown. Carried by the TCR beta cDNA libraries were unique molecular identifiers. TCRdb reanalysed the PCR reads using MiXCR and keeps one entry per CDR3 protein. Among 380,000 or so distinct CDR3 sequences, about a third were seen once, and the ten largest hold over 10%. Sequenced: blood. These receptors were taken from a girl aged 10 to 17 with multiple sclerosis.

A single count supports this clonotype. The rearrangement joins TRBV7-9 to TRBJ1-5; TRBD1 might be the D (6 bases). From germline, CDR1 is SEHNR and CDR2 FQNEAQ (reference sequence). The V gene lost 5 bases and the J gene lost 6 bases, with 17 bases spanning the gap. CDR3 size: 15 residues. CDR3 DNA sequence: TGTGCCAGCAGCGTCACTGCAGGGGTGTTTCAGCCCCAGCATTTT. This encodes CASSVTAGVFQPQHF. Drawing the rest from reference TRBV7-9 and TRBJ1-5, the complete variable domain is DTGVSQNPRHKITKRGQNVTFRCDPISEHNRLYWYRQTLGQGPEFLTYFQNEAQLEKSRLLSDRFSAERPKGSFSTLEIQRTEQGDSAMYLCASSVTAGVFQPQHFGDGTRLSIL.

The chain links TRBV9 to TRBJ2-3; D uncertain. This CDR3 has 14 residues. The germline V and J ends were trimmed by 0 bases and 0 bases, with 5 bases remaining between them. Germline CDR1 and CDR2: SGDLS and YYNGEE. The CDR3 DNA follows: TGTGCCAGCAGCGTAGCTGGCAGCACAGATACGCAGTATTTT. Amino acid sequence: CASSVAGSTDTQYF.

J is TRBJ2-1 and V is TRBV6-6; D could derive from TRBD1 or TRBD2 (7 bases each). The length of the CDR3 is 16 residues. From germline, CDR1 is MNHNY and CDR2 SVGAGI (reference sequence). Deletions cut 6 bases from V and 0 bases from J, with 15 bases between. CDR3 in amino acids: CASSPGGASSYNEQFF. The CDR3, as DNA: TGTGCCAGCAGCCCAGGGGGGGCTAGCTCCTACAATGAGCAGTTCTTC.

The V and J genes are TRBV15 and TRBJ2-1; 13 bases are a match to TRBD2. Germline assignment: CDR1 LNHNV and CDR2 YYDKDF (reference sequence). CDR3 length equals 16 residues. With V trimmed by 2 bases and J by 6 bases, 4 bases remained unmatched. The CDR3 sequence: CATSRSGLAGSNEQFF. In DNA, the CDR3 is TGTGCCACCAGCAGATCGGGACTAGCGGGGAGCAATGAGCAGTTCTTC.

This sequence joins TRBV20-1 and TRBJ2-3; D tentatively fits TRBD1 or TRBD2 (5 bases each). Between the trimmed V and J ends, which lost 5 bases and 1 base, there was a span of 10 bases. CDR3 length: 13 residues. Looked up from germline, CDR1 is DFQATT and CDR2 is SNEGSKA (reference sequence). CDR3: CSAALGGTDTQYF. The CDR3 coding sequence is TGCAGTGCTGCGCTGGGGGGCACAGATACGCAGTATTTT.

CDR3 sequence (DNA): TGCAGTGCCCCCGGTGTAGCGGGGGCCTCCTACAATGAGCAGTTCTTC. It yields the protein CSAPGVAGASYNEQFF. The gene calls are TRBV20-1 and TRBJ2-1; the match to TRBD2 covers 9 bases. The length of the CDR3 is 16 residues. CDR1 and CDR2 (germline): DFQATT, SNEGSKA (reference sequence). The trim removed 6 bases at V and 0 bases at J, leaving 9 bases unmatched.

The J gene is TRBJ2-2, the V gene TRBV27; no reliable D call. V lost 1 base and J 4 bases, leaving 10 bases between the germline ends. The germline CDR1 and CDR2 sequences are MNHEY and SMNVEV (reference sequence). This CDR3 spans 15 amino acids. The CDR3: CASSLWGLGTGELFF. The CDR3 nucleotides read TGTGCCAGCAGTTTATGGGGTCTCGGCACCGGGGAGCTGTTTTTT.

Comments on this clonotype: Without the conserved terminal phenylalanine or tryptophan, this CDR3 likely stems from a read error. The chain combines TRBV4-3 with TRBJ2-7; D unclear. The CDR3 has 15 amino acids. CDR1 LGHNA and CDR2 YSLEER come from the germline V gene. V was trimmed by 1 base and J by 0 bases, leaving 10 bases between them. CDR3 in amino acids: CASSQGMASSYEQYL. The CDR3 DNA sequence: TGCGCCAGCAGCCAAGGAATGGCAAGCTCCTACGAGCAGTACTTA.

This clonotype has a single count. The rearrangement links TRBV20-1 to TRBJ1-5; D may be TRBD1 (6 bases). Between the trimmed V and J ends, which lost 0 bases and 4 bases, there was a span of 10 bases. Germline V gives CDR1 DFQATT, CDR2 SNEGSKA (reference sequence). This CDR3 region has 14 residues. The CDR3 DNA reads as TGCAGTGCTAGAGATAAGGGGGGTAATCAGCCCCAGCATTTT. As protein: CSARDKGGNQPQHF.

Turning to this clonotype: Sequence at one end of the junction differs from germline and may be a read error. The J gene is TRBJ1-1, the V gene TRBV12-3 or TRBV12-4; possible D gene TRBD1, 6 bases. The CDR3 sequence is 14 residues long. The CDR3 DNA is TGTGTCAGCAGTTCCTACAGGGACGACACTGAAGCTTTCTTT. Protein: CVSSSYRDDTEAFF.

This clonotype came up once. The chain joins TRBV6-1 to TRBJ2-4; 9 nucleotides agree with TRBD1. This CDR3 has 17 amino acids. Germline V gene lookup returns CDR1 MNHNS and CDR2 SASEGT. The J segment lost 0 bases and the V segment lost 6 bases, leaving 9 bases of the junction unmatched. CDR3 amino acids: CASRPGQGRRAKNIQYF. The CDR3 nucleotides are TGTGCCAGCAGGCCCGGACAGGGGAGGAGAGCCAAAAACATTCAGTACTTC.

The rearrangement uses TRBV5-1 and TRBJ2-3; the match to TRBD1 covers 10 bases. Per the germline V gene, CDR1 is SGHRS and CDR2 is YFSETQ. The V and J ends lost 4 bases and 5 bases, in that order; junction bases with no gene match: 4. The CDR3 totals 14 residues. DNA for the CDR3: TGCGCCAGCAGCCCGACAGGGGGCATAGATACGCAGTATTTT. Protein sequence: CASSPTGGIDTQYF.

The chain recombines TRBV3-1 with TRBJ2-7, with a tentative D call TRBD1 (5 bases). The CDR3 has 15 amino acids. V shed 0 bases and J shed 2 bases, with 11 bases lying between them. Germline-derived CDR1 and CDR2 are LGHDT and YNNKEL (reference sequence). CDR3 residues: CASSQEEQGPYEQYF. The CDR3 region has the DNA TGTGCCAGCAGCCAAGAGGAGCAGGGCCCCTACGAGCAGTACTTC.

This rearrangement joins TRBV28 to TRBJ1-2; no firm D call. This CDR3 spans 14 amino acids. Trimming took 3 bases from V and 3 from J, leaving 11 bases between them. Germline V lookup: CDR1 MDHEN, CDR2 SYDVKM. CDR3 residues: CASSFLEAYYGYTF. The CDR3 DNA reads as TGTGCCAGCAGTTTCCTTGAGGCGTACTATGGCTACACCTTC.

This chain joins TRBV20-1 and TRBJ2-3; D might be TRBD2 (5 bases). Germline V CDR1 and CDR2: DFQATT, SNEGSKA (reference sequence). V lost 0 bases to trimming and J lost 1 base, with 11 bases between them. This CDR3 region has 15 residues. For the CDR3, the DNA is TGCAGTGCTAGAGATCCAGCGGAACGCACAGATACGCAGTATTTT. It codes for CSARDPAERTDTQYF.

This sequence joins TRBV24-1 and TRBJ2-4, with D possibly being TRBD1 (5 bases). The germline V gene encodes CDR1 KGHDR and CDR2 SFDVKD. Trimming left V 9 bases short and J 13 bases short, with 18 bases between. CDR3 length: 12 residues. The CDR3 region is CATSDPGQEQYF. The CDR3 DNA reads as TGTGCCACCTCCGATCCAGGGCAGGAGCAGTACTTC.

This clonotype was counted only a few times. V usage is TRBV7-2 and J usage is TRBJ2-4, with D tentatively TRBD1 or TRBD2 (5 bases each). The end of the DNA is better explained by TRBJ2-7, so the J call may be wrong. Germline V gene sequence: CDR1 SGHTA, CDR2 FQGNSA. The CDR3 consists of 14 residues. The CDR3: CASSPTPGSYEQYF. The CDR3 DNA reads as TGTGCCAGCAGCCCGACTCCAGGGAGCTACGAGCAGTACTTC.